Listed below are T cell receptor beta chains from one sample, sequenced in a study of blood T cell repertoires in COVID-19. Repertoires were generated with immunoSEQ multiplex PCR, while TCRdb's copy carries only in-frame clones and drops some. In the table there are 30,000 to 40,000 clones, around 90% of which are singletons. Sequencing was performed on peripheral blood. These receptors came from a man in his forties or fifties with active or convalescent COVID-19. CDR3s include the opening cysteine and the closing phenylalanine or tryptophan. D genes are given only for firm matches. Clone size, where shown, is once, few, many, or a class for clones that have expanded.

D,length,size,V,J,CDR3,DNA
TRBD2,18,.,TRBV30,TRBJ2-1,CAWSKGRVGLAGSNEQFF,TGTGCCTGGAGTAAGGGCAGGGTGGGACTAGCGGGATCCAATGAGCAGTTCTTC
.,14,few,TRBV5-6,TRBJ1-5,CASSLGQSNQPQHF,TGTGCCAGCAGCCTAGGACAGAGCAATCAGCCCCAGCATTTT
.,14,.,TRBV5-4,TRBJ2-1,CASRDSSSYNEQFF,TGTGCCAGCCGGGACTCGAGCTCCTACAATGAGCAGTTCTTC
TRBD1,17,once,TRBV28,TRBJ2-7,CASSLEPPKTGGDEQYF,TGTGCCAGCAGTTTAGAGCCTCCAAAGACAGGGGGCGACGAGCAGTACTTC
TRBD1,15,.,TRBV5-4,TRBJ2-2,CASSRTGINTGELFF,TGTGCCAGCAGCAGGACAGGGATCAACACCGGGGAGCTGTTTTTT
TRBD1,14,.,TRBV25-1,TRBJ1-6,CASNRGQESSPLHF,TGTGCCAGCAACCGGGGACAGGAGAGTTCACCCCTCCACTTT
TRBD2,15,.,TRBV7-3,TRBJ2-1,CASSSAGTAHDEQFF,TGTGCCAGCAGCTCAGCGGGGACTGCGCATGATGAGCAGTTCTTC
TRBD1,14,.,TRBV6-5,TRBJ2-7,CASSRQGSSYEQYF,TGTGCCAGCAGCCGACAGGGAAGCTCCTACGAGCAGTACTTC
.,13,few,TRBV7-9,TRBJ2-5,CASSLVAEETQYF,TGTGCCAGCAGCTTAGTCGCGGAAGAGACCCAGTACTTC
.,13,once,TRBV28,TRBJ1-4,CASKQGIGEKLFF,TGTGCCAGCAAACAGGGAATCGGGGAAAAACTGTTTTTT
TRBD2,19,.,TRBV19,TRBJ2-1,CASSIRTSGIGRRFNEQFF,TGTGCCAGTAGTATCAGGACTAGCGGGATTGGTCGTCGATTCAATGAGCAGTTCTTC
.,13,.,TRBV12-3/TRBV12-4,TRBJ2-5,CASRQTHGGTQYF,TGTGCCAGCAGACAGACTCACGGGGGGACCCAGTACTTC
TRBD1,17,.,TRBV11-2,TRBJ1-4,CASRPGPGQGLSEKLFF,TGTGCCAGCAGACCAGGGCCGGGACAGGGGTTAAGTGAAAAACTGTTTTTT
.,16,.,TRBV7-8,TRBJ2-1,CASSLVGQGTYNEQFF,TGTGCCAGCAGCTTAGTCGGGCAGGGAACCTACAATGAGCAGTTCTTC
.,16,.,TRBV4-3,TRBJ2-3,CASSQDLVTLSDTQYF,TGCGCCAGCAGCCAAGATCTAGTGACGCTGTCAGATACGCAGTATTTT
.,16,.,TRBV19,TRBJ1-5,CASSSGFGRSNQPQHF,TGTGCCAGTAGTTCAGGTTTCGGGAGGAGCAATCAGCCCCAGCATTTT